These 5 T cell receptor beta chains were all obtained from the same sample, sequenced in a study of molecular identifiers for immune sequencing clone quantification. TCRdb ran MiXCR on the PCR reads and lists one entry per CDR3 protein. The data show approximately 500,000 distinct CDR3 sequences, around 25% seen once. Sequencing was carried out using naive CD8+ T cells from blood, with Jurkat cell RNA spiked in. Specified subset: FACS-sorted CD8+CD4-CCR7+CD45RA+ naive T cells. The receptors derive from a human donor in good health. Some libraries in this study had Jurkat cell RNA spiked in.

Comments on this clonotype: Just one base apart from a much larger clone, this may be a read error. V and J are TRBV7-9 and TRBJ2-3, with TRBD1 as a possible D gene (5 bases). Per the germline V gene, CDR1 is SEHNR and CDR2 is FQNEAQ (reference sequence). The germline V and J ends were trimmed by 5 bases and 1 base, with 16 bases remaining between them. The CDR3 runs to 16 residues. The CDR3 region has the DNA TGTGCCAGCAGCCGTGCCCAGGGCGACGGCACAGATACGCAGTATTTT. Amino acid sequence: CASSRAQGDGTDTQYF. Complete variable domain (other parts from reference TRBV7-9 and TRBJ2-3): DTGVSQNPRHKITKRGQNVTFRCDPISEHNRLYWYRQTLGQGPEFLTYFQNEAQLEKSRLLSDRFSAERPKGSFSTLEIQRTEQGDSAMYLCASSRAQGDGTDTQYFGPGTRLTVL.

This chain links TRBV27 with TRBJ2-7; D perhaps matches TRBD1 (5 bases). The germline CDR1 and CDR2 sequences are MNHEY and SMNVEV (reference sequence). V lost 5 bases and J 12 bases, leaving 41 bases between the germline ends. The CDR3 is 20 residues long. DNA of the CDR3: TGTGCCAGCAGTAAGCCCCCGACAGTACCTATACGAGCCACGCTATATACGGGGTACTTC. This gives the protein CASSKPPTVPIRATLYTGYF.

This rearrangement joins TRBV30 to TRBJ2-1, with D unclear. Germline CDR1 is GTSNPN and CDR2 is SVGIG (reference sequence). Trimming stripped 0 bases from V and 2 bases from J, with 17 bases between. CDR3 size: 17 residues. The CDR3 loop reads CAWSVPERSLTYNEQFF. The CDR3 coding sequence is TGTGCCTGGAGTGTACCAGAGCGTTCATTGACCTACAATGAGCAGTTCTTC.

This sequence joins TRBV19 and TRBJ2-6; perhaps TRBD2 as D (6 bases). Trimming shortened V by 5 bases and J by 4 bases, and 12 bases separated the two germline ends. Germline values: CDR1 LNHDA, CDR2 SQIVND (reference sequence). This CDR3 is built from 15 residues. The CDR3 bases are TGTGCCAGTAGTGACGGGAGTAGGGGGGCCAACGTCCTGACTTTC. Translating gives CASSDGSRGANVLTF.

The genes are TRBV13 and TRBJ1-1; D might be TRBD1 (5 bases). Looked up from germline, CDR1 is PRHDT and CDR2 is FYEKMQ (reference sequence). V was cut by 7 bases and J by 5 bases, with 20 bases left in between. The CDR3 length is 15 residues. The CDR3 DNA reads TGTGCCAGCACCCCTCAGGGTCGGGGCGCTACTGAAGCTTTCTTT. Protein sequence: CASTPQGRGATEAFF.